These 30 T cell receptor beta chains were all obtained from the same sample, sequenced in a study of shared clonotypes between healthy human individuals. Using immunoSEQ multiplex PCR, the repertoire was profiled, and TCRdb retains in-frame clones only, with some absent. The sample comprises some 1 million clones, under 80% of which are singletons, and less than 1.5% rests with the top ten. The sequenced material came from memory CD4+ T cells sorted from blood. This sample's subset: CD45RA-negative fraction. The receptors were sampled from a man between 18 and 35 years old in good health.

This clone was seen more than once but under ten times. The rearrangement links TRBV7-9 to TRBJ1-2; weak D call: TRBD1 (5 bases). V was cut by 1 base and J by 5 bases, with 8 bases left in between. The CDR3 contains 13 residues. CDR1 and CDR2 (germline): SEHNR, FQNEAQ (reference sequence). The CDR3 is CASSLETVYGYTF. CDR3 coding DNA: TGTGCCAGCAGCTTAGAGACAGTTTATGGCTACACCTTC. Drawing the rest from reference TRBV7-9 and TRBJ1-2, the complete variable domain is DTGVSQNPRHKITKRGQNVTFRCDPISEHNRLYWYRQTLGQGPEFLTYFQNEAQLEKSRLLSDRFSAERPKGSFSTLEIQRTEQGDSAMYLCASSLETVYGYTFGSGTRLTVV.

This clone was detected only once. The genes are TRBV18 and TRBJ1-2, with 9 bases that match TRBD1. Germline CDR1 and CDR2: KGHSH and LQKENI. V lost 3 bases and J lost 7; bases outside the gene matches: 6. This CDR3 has 14 amino acids. In nucleotides, the CDR3 is TGTGCCAGCTCACCCCGAGACAGGGGGTTTGGCTACACCTTC. It codes for CASSPRDRGFGYTF.

The table lists this clone with a count of one. J is TRBJ1-2 and V is TRBV6-5, with D possibly TRBD1 on 5 matching bases. Germline V lookup: CDR1 MNHEY, CDR2 SVGAGI. Trimming pared 4 bases from V and 4 bases from J, leaving 16 bases between. This CDR3 has 15 amino acids. CDR3 sequence (DNA): TGTGCCAGCAGTTCGGACACCGCGAAATTCTATGGCTACACCTTC. It is translated as CASSSDTAKFYGYTF.

The V and J genes are TRBV2 and TRBJ1-1, with TRBD1 identical over 9 bases. With V trimmed by 6 bases and J by 2 bases, 4 bases remained unmatched. CDR3 size: 14 residues. Germline V gene sequence: CDR1 SNHLY, CDR2 FYNNEI. The CDR3 bases are TGTGCCAGCAGCAGACAGGGGGGAAACACTGAAGCTTTCTTT. Its protein is CASSRQGGNTEAFF. Together with reference TRBV2 and TRBJ1-1, the CDR3 gives the full variable domain: EPEVTQTPSHQVTQMGQEVILRCVPISNHLYFYWYRQILGQKVEFLVSFYNNEISEKSEIFDDQFSVERPDGSNFTLKIRSTKLEDSAMYFCASSRQGGNTEAFFGQGTRLTVV.

This rearrangement joins TRBV30 to TRBJ2-7; D not resolved. Trimming took 3 bases from V and 4 from J, leaving 13 bases between them. Germline CDR1 reads GTSNPN; CDR2 reads SVGIG (reference sequence). CDR3 size: 13 residues. CDR3 sequence reads: CAWRPGKRYEQYF. As DNA, the CDR3 is TGTGCCTGGAGGCCCGGAAAGAGGTACGAGCAGTACTTC. Together with reference TRBV30 and TRBJ2-7, the CDR3 gives the full variable domain: SQTIHQWPATLVQPVGSPLSLECTVEGTSNPNLYWYRQAAGRGLQLLFYSVGIGQISSEVPQNLSASRPQDRQFILSSKKLLLSDSGFYLCAWRPGKRYEQYFGPGTRLTVT.

In its sample, this clone was seen many times. This chain links TRBV29-1 with TRBJ2-5; a weak D match, TRBD1 (6 bases). V was cut by 4 bases and J by 5 bases, with 14 bases left in between. This CDR3 is built from 13 residues. Germline V CDR1 and CDR2: SQVTM, ANQGSEA. The chain's CDR3 is CSVGQGRRETQYF. The CDR3 coding sequence is TGCAGCGTTGGGCAGGGGCGTCGGGAGACCCAGTACTTC. Looking up the rest from reference TRBV29-1 and TRBJ2-5 gives the full variable domain: SAVISQKPSRDICQRGTSLTIQCQVDSQVTMMFWYRQQPGQSLTLIATANQGSEATYESGFVIDKFPISRPNLTFSTLTVSNMSPEDSSIYLCSVGQGRRETQYFGPGTRLLVL.

This clone was observed a few times. V gene TRBV21-1 combines with J gene TRBJ1-2; TRBD1 was called by the table and not checked on the DNA. TRBV21-1 is given as a pseudogene. This CDR3 region has 18 residues. CDR3 DNA sequence: TGTGCCAGCACCCTGCGACAGGGGACGCCGGCGGACCTCTATGGCTACACCTTC. It codes for CASTLRQGTPADLYGYTF.

This clone occurred a few times. The chain links TRBV7-8 to TRBJ2-7; 13 positions agree with TRBD2. Germline CDR1 reads SGHVS; CDR2 reads FQNEAQ. The CDR3 is made up of 15 amino acids. V lost 5 bases, J lost 3 bases, and 4 bases stayed unmatched. CDR3: CASSQTSGGFYEQYF. DNA for the CDR3: TGTGCCAGCAGCCAGACTAGCGGGGGGTTCTACGAGCAGTACTTC.

For this clone: Additional DNA sequences in this sample encode the identical CDR3. This chain links TRBV4-3 with TRBJ1-2, with D uncertain. The CDR3 length is 13 residues. V gave up 0 bases and J gave up 4 bases, with 6 bases separating them. The germline V gene has CDR1 LGHNA and CDR2 YSLEER. In DNA, the CDR3 is TGCGCCAGCAGCCAAGAACAGAGCTATGGCTACACCTTC. Its translation is CASSQEQSYGYTF.

This chain joins TRBV5-1 and TRBJ2-7, with no clear D. The CDR3 runs 17 residues. The V gene lost 0 bases and the J gene lost 2 bases, with 18 bases spanning the gap. CDR1 and CDR2 (germline): SGHRS, YFSETQ. In DNA form, the CDR3 reads TGCGCCAGCAGCTTGGCCTCTTCTCCTTTCACAACCTACGAGCAGTACTTC. Amino acid sequence: CASSLASSPFTTYEQYF.

The chain links TRBV25-1 to TRBJ1-2; D is uncertain. Germline loops: CDR1 MGHDK, CDR2 SYGVNS. The CDR3 is 13 amino acids. V was clipped by 6 bases and J by 8 bases, with 16 bases between them. CDR3 nucleotide sequence: TGTGCCAGCAGCCCAAGAATGGGGAGCGGCTACACCTTC. The encoded protein is CASSPRMGSGYTF.

V and J are TRBV6-6 and TRBJ1-1, with a possible D match to TRBD1 (6 bases). The CDR3 length is 14 residues. The germline V gene has CDR1 MNHNY and CDR2 SVGAGI (reference sequence). Trimming stripped 2 bases from V and 5 bases from J, with 12 bases between. The DNA for the CDR3 is TGTGCCAGCAGTTACAGGCAGGGGTCGACTGAAGCTTTCTTT. Its protein is CASSYRQGSTEAFF.

The gene calls are TRBV7-9 and TRBJ2-1; 10 nucleotides agree with TRBD2. Germline V gene sequence: CDR1 SEHNR, CDR2 FQNEAQ (reference sequence). This CDR3 contains 16 residues. The V and J ends lost 1 base and 2 bases, in that order; junction bases with no gene match: 2. Here the CDR3 DNA reads TGTGCCAGCAGCTTAGATCTAGCGGGAGCCTACAATGAGCAGTTCTTC. This encodes CASSLDLAGAYNEQFF.

The chain carries TRBV2 and TRBJ1-2; unclear D gene. Germline-derived CDR1 and CDR2 are SNHLY and FYNNEI. The CDR3 extends over 14 amino acids. V was clipped by 6 bases and J by 1 base, with 12 bases between them. The CDR3 nucleotides read TGTGCCAGCAGCGCTAGGCGTGGTAACTATGGCTACACCTTC. Protein: CASSARRGNYGYTF.

The chain recombines TRBV11-2 with TRBJ2-1; D gene ambiguous. Germline CDR1 SGHAT, CDR2 FQNNGV. V gave up 3 bases and J gave up 8 bases, with 14 bases separating them. CDR3 length: 14 residues. CDR3 in amino acids: CASSLARRNDEQFF. In DNA form, the CDR3 reads TGTGCCAGCAGCTTGGCACGTCGCAATGATGAGCAGTTCTTC.

This clone was observed once. This rearrangement joins TRBV5-1 to TRBJ2-3; TRBD2 agrees at 12 bases. The length of the CDR3 is 15 residues. After removal of 4 bases from V and 5 bases from J, the junction contained 5 bases not matched to a gene. Germline CDR1 SGHRS, CDR2 YFSETQ. The CDR3 bases are TGCGCCAGCAGCACTAGCGGGGGGAGAGGAGATACGCAGTATTTT. Translating it yields CASSTSGGRGDTQYF.

The chain recombines TRBV6-5 with TRBJ2-7; 11 nucleotides align to TRBD2. CDR1 MNHEY and CDR2 SVGAGI come from the germline V gene. This CDR3 spans 14 amino acids. Germline trimming cut 6 bases from V and 6 bases from J; bases unmatched to any gene: 7. The CDR3 region is CASSSPGTSGEQYF. The CDR3 region has the DNA TGTGCCAGCAGCAGCCCCGGGACTAGCGGCGAGCAGTACTTC.

This chain uses TRBV18 with TRBJ2-7, with TRBD2 matching 8 bases. Trimming at V came to 1 base and at J to 7 bases, leaving 12 bases not matched to a gene. The CDR3 runs to 16 residues. Germline CDR1 and CDR2: KGHSH and LQKENI. As DNA, the CDR3 is TGTGCCAGCTCACCACGAATGATTCGGGGGGGGGAAGAGCAGTACTTC. Amino acids: CASSPRMIRGGEEQYF. The full variable domain, with the rest looked up from reference TRBV18 and TRBJ2-7, is NAGVMQNPRHLVRRRGQEARLRCSPMKGHSHVYWYRQLPEEGLKFMVYLQKENIIDESGMPKERFSAEFPKEGPSILRIQQVVRGDSAAYFCASSPRMIRGGEEQYFGPGTRLTVT.

This clone has only a few counts. The chain joins TRBV10-3 to TRBJ1-6, with D hard to call. V dropped 3 bases and J dropped 10 bases, with 16 bases sitting between them. CDR1 is ENHRY, CDR2 SYGVKD, per germline. The length of the CDR3 is 15 residues. The CDR3 region is CAISEGQGVGSPLHF. In DNA, the CDR3 is TGTGCCATCAGTGAAGGTCAAGGCGTAGGGTCACCCCTCCACTTT.

The chain combines TRBV27 with TRBJ2-3; 13 bases are a match to TRBD2. The germline V gene has CDR1 MNHEY and CDR2 SMNVEV (reference sequence). V shed 9 bases, J shed 2 bases, and the junction held 5 bases outside the gene matches. This CDR3 contains 15 residues. Written as DNA, the CDR3 is TGTGCCAGTCAGACTAGCGGGGGGACCACAGATACGCAGTATTTT. Translation: CASQTSGGTTDTQYF.

The chain carries TRBV2 and TRBJ2-5; 7 nucleotides line up with TRBD1. CDR1 and CDR2 from the germline V gene are SNHLY and FYNNEI. V was clipped by 6 bases and J by 5 bases; unmatched bases: 12. The CDR3 has 15 residues. The DNA for the CDR3 is TGTGCCAGCAGGAAGGGACAGACGTCCAGTGAGACCCAGTACTTC. Translating it yields CASRKGQTSSETQYF.

The CDR3 spells CASSPLSLGTGELFF. The CDR3 DNA follows: TGTGCCAGCTCACCACTCTCCCTGGGGACCGGGGAGCTGTTTTTT. The chain couples TRBV18 to TRBJ2-2; D gene uncertain. V was cut by 1 base and J by 5 bases, with 11 bases left in between. The CDR3 loop spans 15 amino acids. Germline V gene sequence: CDR1 KGHSH, CDR2 LQKENI.

The chain employs TRBV14 and TRBJ1-2, with D possibly matching TRBD1 (6 bases). CDR1 SGHDN and CDR2 FVKESK come from the germline V gene. V gave up 1 base and J gave up 0 bases, with 9 bases separating them. This CDR3 spans 15 amino acids. CDR3: CASSQGQAPNYGYTF. The CDR3 DNA follows: TGTGCCAGCAGCCAAGGACAGGCCCCTAACTATGGCTACACCTTC.

This chain links TRBV14 with TRBJ2-2; 7 bases are a match to TRBD1. The CDR3 runs to 15 residues. The J segment lost 5 bases and the V segment lost 3 bases, leaving 6 bases of the junction unmatched. From germline, CDR1 is SGHDN and CDR2 FVKESK. The CDR3 is CASSQLDRDTGELFF. The CDR3 bases are TGTGCCAGCAGCCAGCTCGACAGGGATACCGGGGAGCTGTTTTTT. Looking up the rest from reference TRBV14 and TRBJ2-2 gives the full variable domain: EAGVTQFPSHSVIEKGQTVTLRCDPISGHDNLYWYRRVMGKEIKFLLHFVKESKQDESGMPNNRFLAERTGGTYSTLKVQPAELEDSGVYFCASSQLDRDTGELFFGEGSRLTVL.

This clone was seen more than once but under ten times. The rearrangement joins TRBV7-2 to TRBJ2-1; 8 nucleotides match TRBD2. J lost 13 bases, V lost 4 bases, and 12 bases had no gene match. This CDR3 comprises 14 residues. Germline V gene data show CDR1 as SGHTA and CDR2 as FQGNSA. The CDR3 DNA sequence: TGTGCCAGCAGCTCCCCTATGGCGGGAGGCAGCCAGTTCTTC. This codes for CASSSPMAGGSQFF.

This chain joins TRBV11-2 and TRBJ2-5, with 8 bases that match TRBD2. This CDR3 comprises 16 residues. The germline V gene has CDR1 SGHAT and CDR2 FQNNGV. The V and J ends lost 2 bases and 1 base, in that order; junction bases with no gene match: 6. The CDR3 protein is CASSLSPAGAQETQYF. The CDR3 DNA is TGTGCCAGCAGCTTAAGTCCAGCGGGGGCCCAAGAGACCCAGTACTTC.

Points on this clone: A read error is likely here: a far larger clone is one base away. In the same sample, other DNA sequences code for this CDR3. This chain connects TRBV10-3 to TRBJ2-5, with a weak D call TRBD1 (6 bases). The J call is doubtful: the DNA matches TRBJ2-7 better. CDR1 and CDR2 from the germline V gene are ENHRY and SYGVKD. This CDR3 spans 12 amino acids. As DNA, the CDR3 is TGTGCCATCAGCGGGACAAACTACGAGCAGTACTTC. The encoded protein is CAISGTNYEQYF.

This clone occurred a few times. The V call is TRBV19, the J call TRBJ2-7; 10 nucleotides match TRBD1. Unmatched junction bases numbered 4, after V lost 3 bases and J lost 2 bases. CDR3 length equals 15 residues. Germline CDR1 and CDR2: LNHDA and SQIVND (reference sequence). CDR3 DNA sequence: TGTGCCAGTAGTATGAGCGGACAGGGGGCCTACGAGCAGTACTTC. Translation gives CASSMSGQGAYEQYF.

This chain links TRBV6-4 with TRBJ2-3; TRBD1 aligns across 8 bases. Germline V gives CDR1 MRHNA, CDR2 SNTAGT. The CDR3 consists of 15 residues. Trimming cost V 5 bases and J 1 base; bases outside gene matches: 5. DNA of the CDR3: TGTGCCAGCAGTCCCGGGACAGGTGGCACAGATACGCAGTATTTT. Protein product: CASSPGTGGTDTQYF.

The V call is TRBV7-9, the J call TRBJ1-1; a possible D gene is TRBD1 (6 bases). V lost 5 bases, J lost 2 bases, and 18 bases lay in between. The CDR3 sequence is 16 residues long. CDR1 is SEHNR and CDR2 is FQNEAQ in the germline V gene (reference sequence). CDR3 loop: CASSLQGGSSNTEAFF. CDR3 DNA sequence: TGTGCCAGCAGCCTCCAAGGGGGGAGCAGTAACACTGAAGCTTTCTTT.